The 30 T cell receptor beta chains presented below share a single source sample, sequenced in a study of shared clonotypes between healthy human individuals. Profiled with immunoSEQ multiplex PCR; TCRdb holds only in-frame clones, not every one. The sample has 850,000 to 1,100,000 clones, 70% to 85% seen once. Material: memory CD4+ T cells from PBMCs. The subset: CD45RA-negative fraction. The source of these receptors is a young man in good health. Some clones in this sample may be carry-over from other donors' samples.

This clone was seen a single time. The CDR3 spells CASSFYGTDSYNEQFF. DNA of the CDR3: TGTGCCAGCAGCTTTTACGGGACGGACTCCTACAATGAGCAGTTCTTC. The chain combines TRBV5-5 with TRBJ2-1; D possibly matches TRBD1 or TRBD2 (5 bases each). The CDR3 covers 16 residues. Germline V lookup: CDR1 SGHKS, CDR2 YYEKEE (reference sequence). The V and J ends lost 2 bases and 0 bases respectively, with 12 bases between them.

This chain joins TRBV5-4 and TRBJ1-3; tentatively, D is TRBD1 (6 bases). With 2 bases removed from V and 7 bases from J, the gap between germline ends came to 10 bases. The germline V gene encodes CDR1 SGHNT and CDR2 YYREEE (reference sequence). The CDR3 is made up of 13 amino acids. Here the CDR3 reads CASSLQGWNTIYF. The DNA for the CDR3 is TGTGCCAGCAGCTTACAGGGCTGGAACACCATATATTTT.

J is TRBJ2-7 and V is TRBV28; 10 bases fit TRBD1. V lost 5 bases and J lost 7; bases outside the gene matches: 8. This CDR3 is 14 amino acids long. Germline CDR1 MDHEN, CDR2 SYDVKM. The CDR3 reads CASSARQGAFEQYF. CDR3 DNA sequence: TGTGCCAGCAGTGCAAGACAGGGGGCTTTTGAGCAGTACTTC.

The chain joins TRBV7-2 to TRBJ2-7, with 7 bases matching TRBD2. V was pared by 4 bases and J by 6 bases, with 6 bases of the junction left unmatched. The CDR3 spans 13 residues. Germline CDR1 SGHTA, CDR2 FQGNSA. CDR3 DNA sequence: TGTGCCAGCAGCTCGCCGGGAGGCGGCGAGCAGTACTTC. Its translation: CASSSPGGGEQYF.

This clone was detected once. The chain has TRBV7-3 and TRBJ2-7; TRBD1 might be the D (5 bases). V was clipped by 4 bases and J by 6 bases, with 16 bases between them. Germline assignment: CDR1 SGHTA and CDR2 FQGTGA. The CDR3 is 14 amino acids. The CDR3 DNA is TGTGCCAGCAGCTCCCACGGGCAGGGTAGCGAGCAGTACTTC. Its protein product is CASSSHGQGSEQYF. Drawing the rest from reference TRBV7-3 and TRBJ2-7, the complete variable domain is GAGVSQTPSNKVTEKGKYVELRCDPISGHTALYWYRQSLGQGPEFLIYFQGTGAADDSGLPNDRFFAVRPEGSVSTLKIQRTERGDSAVYLCASSSHGQGSEQYFGPGTRLTVT.

The chain couples TRBV6-4 to TRBJ2-7; no firm D call. CDR1 is MRHNA and CDR2 is SNTAGT in the germline V gene. Trimming stripped 10 bases from V and 6 bases from J, with 22 bases between. The CDR3 is made up of 14 amino acids. CDR3 loop: CATILIGRYIEQYF. The CDR3 nucleotides are TGTGCCACTATCCTGATTGGACGATACATCGAGCAGTACTTC.

V gene TRBV9 combines with J gene TRBJ2-5; 7 nucleotides line up with TRBD2. Per the germline V gene, CDR1 is SGDLS and CDR2 is YYNGEE. Trimming removed 8 bases from V and 5 bases from J; junction bases left unmatched: 9. CDR3 size: 13 residues. The CDR3 DNA is TGTGCCAGTGGGGTAGCGGGTCGGGAGACCCAGTACTTC. Translation gives CASGVAGRETQYF. The complete variable domain, with remaining parts taken from reference TRBV9 and TRBJ2-5, reads DSGVTQTPKHLITATGQRVTLRCSPRSGDLSVYWYQQSLDQGLQFLIQYYNGEERAKGNILERFSAQQFPDLHSELNLSSLELGDSALYFCASGVAGRETQYFGPGTRLLVL.

The gene calls are TRBV10-3 and TRBJ2-1; 11 positions agree with TRBD1. The CDR3 runs 15 residues. V trimming: 8 bases; J trimming: 0 bases; junction bases outside the gene matches: 3. Germline V gene sequence: CDR1 ENHRY, CDR2 SYGVKD. The CDR3 sequence is CAIAGQGGSYNEQFF. The CDR3 DNA reads as TGTGCCATCGCGGGACAGGGGGGCTCCTACAATGAGCAGTTCTTC.

The chain recombines TRBV2 with TRBJ2-7, with D perhaps TRBD1 or TRBD2 (5 bases each). There are 14 residues in the CDR3. Trimming stripped 7 bases from V and 6 bases from J, with 19 bases between. Germline CDR1 SNHLY, CDR2 FYNNEI. CDR3 nucleotide sequence: TGTGCCAGCACCAAATATGGCCCAGGGACCGAGCAGTACTTC. Its protein is CASTKYGPGTEQYF.

The chain combines TRBV5-1 with TRBJ1-2; 7 bases map to TRBD1. Germline CDR1 is SGHRS and CDR2 is YFSETQ. Trimming at V came to 3 bases and at J to 6 bases, leaving 11 bases not matched to a gene. The CDR3 is 15 amino acids. The CDR3 loop reads CASSSSGDSVHGYTF. The CDR3, as DNA: TGCGCCAGCAGCTCCTCAGGGGACAGCGTCCATGGCTACACCTTC.

The chain has TRBV2 and TRBJ2-2; D perhaps matches TRBD2 (6 bases). V was pared by 2 bases and J by 7 bases, with 8 bases between. The length of the CDR3 is 13 residues. Germline loops: CDR1 SNHLY, CDR2 FYNNEI. CDR3 coding DNA: TGTGCCAGCAGTGAACGGGAGCGCGGGGAGCTGTTTTTT. Its translation: CASSERERGELFF.

This clone was detected only a few times. This chain uses TRBV19 with TRBJ2-2; TRBD1 agrees at 7 bases. The CDR3 spans 16 residues. Germline CDR1 and CDR2: LNHDA and SQIVND (reference sequence). The V gene end was trimmed by 8 bases and the J gene end by 6 bases; junction bases not matched to a gene: 15. CDR3 protein: CASSPTQGPFAGELFF. CDR3 sequence (DNA): TGTGCCAGTTCCCCGACACAGGGGCCCTTTGCCGGGGAGCTGTTTTTT.

The chain links TRBV5-8 to TRBJ1-1; maybe TRBD1 (5 bases). V lost 0 bases, J lost 3 bases, and 18 bases lay in between. Germline V lookup: CDR1 SGHTS, CDR2 YDEGEE. This CDR3 spans 17 amino acids. As DNA, the CDR3 is TGTGCCAGCAGCTTGGCCCGGGACCCCCTTTGGGACACTGAAGCTTTCTTT. It codes for CASSLARDPLWDTEAFF.

This clone has more than one count but fewer than ten. V and J are TRBV20-1 and TRBJ2-5, with D unclear. The CDR3 length is 10 residues. Germline lookup yields CDR1 DFQATT and CDR2 SNEGSKA (reference sequence). V was clipped by 6 bases and J by 11 bases, with 13 bases between them. The CDR3 loop reads CSAGRPGQYF. The CDR3 nucleotides are TGCAGTGCAGGGCGCCCCGGTCAGTACTTC.

The chain couples TRBV28 to TRBJ2-7, with 12 bases identical to TRBD2. Trimming cost V 5 bases and J 10 bases; bases outside gene matches: 12. This CDR3 is built from 15 residues. Germline lookup yields CDR1 MDHEN and CDR2 SYDVKM. The DNA of the CDR3 is TGTGCCAGCAGTACGTCAGGACTAGCGGGACCCCAACAGTACTTC. Translated: CASSTSGLAGPQQYF.

The chain couples TRBV7-2 to TRBJ2-3, with TRBD2 identical over 7 bases. V shed 5 bases, J shed 1 base, and the junction held 12 bases outside the gene matches. Germline V gene data show CDR1 as SGHTA and CDR2 as FQGNSA. This CDR3 comprises 17 residues. The CDR3 coding sequence is TGTGCCAGCAGCCAATTAGGAGGCGGGAGTGGCACAGATACGCAGTATTTT. It codes for CASSQLGGGSGTDTQYF. The full variable domain, its missing parts supplied by reference TRBV7-2 and TRBJ2-3, is GAGVSQSPSNKVTEKGKDVELRCDPISGHTALYWYRQSLGQGLEFLIYFQGNSAPDKSGLPSDRFSAERTGGSVSTLTIQRTQQEDSAVYLCASSQLGGGSGTDTQYFGPGTRLTVL.

This clone was detected a few times. The chain employs TRBV9 and TRBJ1-3, with a tentative D call TRBD1 (6 bases). The V end was cut by 3 bases, the J end by 0 bases, with 13 bases between. Germline V CDR1 and CDR2: SGDLS, YYNGEE. The CDR3 covers 16 residues. In DNA, the CDR3 is TGTGCCAGCAGCGCCTTTGGACAGTCCTCTGGAAACACCATATATTTT. Encoded protein: CASSAFGQSSGNTIYF.

The chain couples TRBV5-1 to TRBJ2-3; 7 bases align to TRBD1. The CDR3 is 15 amino acids. Trimming at V came to 8 bases and at J to 1 base, leaving 10 bases not matched to a gene. Germline CDR1 SGHRS, CDR2 YFSETQ. The CDR3 sequence: CASSIQGQRTDTQYF. CDR3 bases: TGCGCCAGTTCTATCCAGGGACAGCGCACAGATACGCAGTATTTT.

On this clone itself: A far more abundant clone sits one base away, making this likely a read error. The sample contains more than one DNA sequence encoding this CDR3. This sequence joins TRBV25-1 and TRBJ2-7, with 9 bases that match TRBD1. The CDR3 is made up of 12 amino acids. Germline V gene sequence: CDR1 MGHDK, CDR2 SYGVNS. In nucleotides, the CDR3 is TGTGCCAGCGGGACAGGGACCTACGAACAGTACTTC. Translated, it gives CASGTGTYEQYF.

There are a few counts of this clone. The chain carries TRBV7-9 and TRBJ2-3, with 8 bases fitting TRBD2. Trimming took 3 bases from V and 4 from J; bases not matched to a gene: 3. There are 14 residues in the CDR3. In germline, CDR1 is SEHNR, CDR2 FQNEAQ (reference sequence). This CDR3 is CASSLSGSADTQYF. The CDR3 DNA reads as TGTGCCAGCAGCTTGAGCGGGAGCGCAGATACGCAGTATTTT.

The chain combines TRBV5-1 with TRBJ2-1; TRBD1 aligns across 9 bases. V shed 2 bases, J shed 7 bases, and the junction held 10 bases outside the gene matches. From germline, CDR1 is SGHRS and CDR2 YFSETQ. The CDR3 sequence is 16 residues long. The CDR3: CASSLLQGALENEQFF. CDR3 bases: TGCGCCAGCAGCTTACTACAGGGGGCTTTAGAGAATGAGCAGTTCTTC.

The V gene is TRBV28, the J gene TRBJ2-7, with D perhaps matching TRBD1 (5 bases). Germline CDR1 and CDR2: MDHEN and SYDVKM. The CDR3 loop spans 13 amino acids. V lost 6 bases and J 0 bases, leaving 9 bases between the germline ends. The CDR3 DNA sequence: TGTGCCAGCAGCGAGCAGGGCTCCTACGAGCAGTACTTC. It yields the protein CASSEQGSYEQYF.

As regards this clone: Other DNA sequences from this sample encode an identical CDR3 as well. The CDR3 nucleotides read TGCAGCGTGGGACAGGGCTATGGCTACACCTTC. Amino acids: CSVGQGYGYTF. The chain joins TRBV29-1 to TRBJ1-2, with 9 bases that match TRBD1. CDR1 is SQVTM, CDR2 ANQGSEA, per germline. The CDR3 length is 11 residues. V dropped 6 bases and J dropped 4; count of bases not matched to a gene: 0.

The chain joins TRBV18 to TRBJ2-1, with TRBD2 matching 13 bases. This CDR3 is built from 15 residues. V was clipped by 5 bases and J by 3 bases; unmatched bases: 1. CDR1 and CDR2 from the germline V gene are KGHSH and LQKENI. CDR3 in DNA: TGTGCCAGCTCAGGACTAGCGGGAGACTACAATGAGCAGTTCTTC. Translation gives CASSGLAGDYNEQFF.

This clone was observed a single time. The chain recombines TRBV5-4 with TRBJ2-3; possibly TRBD1 or TRBD2 for D (7 bases each). With 4 bases removed from V and 1 base from J, the gap between germline ends came to 13 bases. CDR1 SGHNT and CDR2 YYREEE come from the germline V gene (reference sequence). The CDR3 consists of 15 residues. In DNA, the CDR3 is TGTGCCAGCAGCCAGGGGGGGACAGGCACAGATACGCAGTATTTT. It translates to CASSQGGTGTDTQYF.

This chain links TRBV28 with TRBJ1-5; D may be TRBD1 (5 bases). V was cut by 8 bases and J by 10 bases, with 15 bases left in between. Germline CDR1 is MDHEN and CDR2 is SYDVKM. The CDR3 is 12 residues long. The DNA of the CDR3 is TGTGCCAGCGTCGGGGGGGTCGCTCCCCAGCATTTT. Amino acids: CASVGGVAPQHF.

Comments on this clone: This CDR3 is also generated by other DNA sequences in the sample. Here the CDR3 reads CASSLSGGNTEAFF. As DNA, the CDR3 is TGTGCCAGCAGCCTATCAGGGGGGAACACTGAAGCTTTCTTT. The rearrangement joins TRBV7-2 to TRBJ1-1, with TRBD1 matching 7 bases. Per the germline V gene, CDR1 is SGHTA and CDR2 is FQGNSA. This CDR3 comprises 14 residues. Trimming at V came to 5 bases and at J to 1 base, leaving 4 bases not matched to a gene.

This clone was observed a single time. The V call is TRBV28, the J call TRBJ1-2; TRBD1 might be the D (5 bases). The V end lost 4 bases, the J end lost 12 bases, and 15 bases lay between the germline ends. CDR3 size: 12 residues. CDR1 MDHEN and CDR2 SYDVKM come from the germline V gene. CDR3 nucleotides: TGTGCCAGCAGTTACGCCCGGGGGAAGAACACCTTC. Its protein is CASSYARGKNTF.

This clone was detected only a few times. The chain combines TRBV28 with TRBJ1-5; D is ambiguous. V lost 1 base, J lost 5 bases, and 15 bases lay in between. Germline assignment: CDR1 MDHEN and CDR2 SYDVKM. There are 16 residues in the CDR3. The CDR3 nucleotides are TGTGCCAGCAGTTTATTGTTGGCGGCATACTATCAGCCCCAGCATTTT. It encodes CASSLLLAAYYQPQHF.

This chain joins TRBV9 and TRBJ2-7, with D unresolved. Trimming cost V 1 base and J 2 bases, with 13 bases left between them. The CDR3 is made up of 15 amino acids. In germline, CDR1 is SGDLS, CDR2 YYNGEE. CDR3 DNA sequence: TGTGCCAGCAGCGTAAGTTTGGGCCCAGCCTACGAGCAGTACTTC. Translated: CASSVSLGPAYEQYF.